The entry that follows covers one T cell receptor beta chain sequence. No antigen is known for it. Germline CDR1 SGHRS, CDR2 YFSETQ. Trimming took 3 bases from V and 0 from J, leaving 8 bases between them. The CDR3 has 14 amino acids. The sample comes from a study of T cells in tuberculosis. Overall study findings and caveats: Cases with active tuberculosis were adults, while controls were adolescents.

Each donor contributed 90,000 to 100,000 T cells on average, unsorted. TCRdb's table, derived via immunoSEQ multiplex PCR, lists solely in-frame clones and lacks some. The table lists some 30,000 clones, approximately 90% of them singletons. What was sequenced was PBMCs. The clonotype comes from a donor aged 10-35 years with latent tuberculosis or without tuberculosis infection. Some clones in this sample may be carry-over from other donors' samples. The chain joins TRBV5-1 to TRBJ2-3, with no clear D. In nucleotides, the CDR3 is TGCGCCAGCAGCTCCCAGGCGAGCACAGATACGCAGTATTTT. Translating it yields CASSSQASTDTQYF. Together with reference TRBV5-1 and TRBJ2-3, the CDR3 gives the full variable domain: KAGVTQTPRYLIKTRGQQVTLSCSPISGHRSVSWYQQTPGQGLQFLFEYFSETQRNKGNFPGRFSGRQFSNSRSEMNVSTLELGDSALYLCASSSQASTDTQYFGPGTRLTVL.